These T cell receptor beta chains were read from a single sample in a study of blood T cell repertoires in COVID-19. Repertoires were generated with immunoSEQ multiplex PCR, while TCRdb's copy carries only in-frame clones and drops some. The sample consists of roughly 110,000 clones, around four fifths of them appearing once. Sequenced: peripheral blood. Source of these receptors: a man aged 65 to 79 with acute or convalescent COVID-19. The CDR3 runs from the conserved cysteine through the conserved F or W. D genes are given only for firm matches. Expanded clones get a size class; other rows say once, few or many, or leave the size out.

D gene	clone size	J gene	V gene	CDR3 protein	CDR3 DNA
TRBD1	.	TRBJ2-2	TRBV6-5	CASSYRQGHTGELFF	TGTGCCAGCAGTTACCGACAGGGACACACCGGGGAGCTGTTTTTT
.	.	TRBJ1-5	TRBV29-1	CSATGQGSNQPQHF	TGCAGCGCCACGGGCCAGGGAAGCAATCAGCCCCAGCATTTT
.	.	TRBJ2-5	TRBV6-5	CASSYATGQETQYF	TGTGCCAGCAGTTACGCAACAGGGCAAGAGACCCAGTACTTC
.	.	TRBJ2-3	TRBV9	CASSTRGTSTDTQYF	TGTGCCAGCAGCACCCGGGGGACTAGCACAGATACGCAGTATTTT
.	few	TRBJ2-1	TRBV7-2	CASSLGVARGNEQFF	TGTGCCAGCAGCTTAGGGGTGGCCAGGGGCAATGAGCAGTTCTTC
.	.	TRBJ1-5	TRBV19	CASSIEGGNQPQHF	TGTGCCAGTAGTATAGAAGGCGGGAATCAGCCCCAGCATTTT
.	.	TRBJ2-6	TRBV6-2/TRBV6-3	CASSLAGANVLTF	TGTGCCAGCAGTTTGGCAGGGGCCAACGTCCTGACTTTC
.	many	TRBJ2-7	TRBV2	CASMSPRPGEQYF	TGTGCCAGCATGTCCCCTAGACCGGGCGAGCAGTACTTC
.	.	TRBJ2-1	TRBV11-1	CASSLEGRDNEQFF	TGTGCCAGCAGCTTAGAAGGCAGGGACAATGAGCAGTTCTTC
TRBD2	.	TRBJ2-1	TRBV7-9	CASSLGVAGGWNYNEQFF	TGTGCCAGCAGCTTAGGGGTAGCGGGGGGCTGGAACTACAATGAGCAGTTCTTC
TRBD2	.	TRBJ2-2	TRBV3-1/TRBV3-2	CASRPWAGGPPGELFF	TGTGCCAGCAGGCCTTGGGCGGGGGGGCCGCCCGGGGAGCTGTTTTTT
.	.	TRBJ1-1	TRBV2	CASSEGGTEAFF	TGTGCCAGCAGCGAGGGAGGCACTGAAGCTTTCTTT
TRBD1	.	TRBJ2-2	TRBV5-1	CASSILGQGAGGELFF	TGCGCCAGCAGTATCCTGGGACAGGGGGCTGGCGGGGAGCTGTTTTTT
TRBD2	once	TRBJ2-7	TRBV27	CASSSGLAGNFEQYF	TGTGCCAGCAGTTCCGGACTAGCGGGGAACTTCGAGCAGTACTTC
TRBD1	.	TRBJ2-2	TRBV2	CASRRGTVNTGELFF	TGTGCCAGCAGACGAGGGACAGTAAACACCGGGGAGCTGTTTTTT
TRBD2	.	TRBJ2-3	TRBV27	CASSFREGDTQYF	TGTGCCAGCAGTTTCAGGGAGGGAGATACGCAGTATTTT
.	.	TRBJ1-2	TRBV9	CASSHDLGRDGYTF	TGTGCCAGCAGCCACGACCTTGGGCGAGATGGCTACACCTTC
TRBD2	.	TRBJ2-1	TRBV5-1	CASSPSGVLNEQFF	TGCGCCAGCAGCCCTAGCGGGGTCCTCAATGAGCAGTTCTTC
TRBD2	.	TRBJ2-6	TRBV18	CASSAREGFLLSGANVLTF	TGTGCCAGCTCAGCCAGGGAGGGGTTCCTGCTCTCTGGGGCCAACGTCCTGACTTTC
.	few	TRBJ2-1	TRBV9	CASSVEGLSSVF	TGTGCCAGCAGCGTAGAGGGACTCTCTTCCGTCTTC
TRBD1	.	TRBJ1-6	TRBV15	CATSREKTQGRSPLHF	TGTGCCACCAGCAGAGAGAAGACACAGGGGCGTTCACCCCTCCACTTT
.	.	TRBJ1-2	TRBV5-5	CASSWEGTGNYGYTF	TGTGCCAGCAGCTGGGAGGGGACGGGGAACTATGGCTACACCTTC
.	.	TRBJ2-2	TRBV14	CASRRATNTGELFF	TGTGCCAGCCGGCGGGCAACGAACACCGGGGAGCTGTTTTTT
TRBD1	.	TRBJ1-2	TRBV10-2	CASSGTGGYGYTF	TGCGCCAGCAGTGGGACAGGGGGCTATGGCTACACCTTC
.	.	TRBJ1-2	TRBV9	CASTNMGTYGYTF	TGTGCCAGCACCAATATGGGGACATATGGCTACACCTTC
.	.	TRBJ2-3	TRBV10-3	CAISEGGRTDTQYF	TGTGCCATCAGTGAGGGGGGCCGCACAGATACGCAGTATTTT
.	.	TRBJ2-7	TRBV28	CASTKLYEQYF	TGTGCCAGTACTAAACTCTACGAGCAGTACTTC
.	once	TRBJ1-1	TRBV11-2	CASSPRGAGDTEAFF	TGTGCCAGCAGCCCGCGGGGAGCGGGGGACACTGAAGCTTTCTTT
TRBD1	.	TRBJ2-7	TRBV7-8	CASTTRRQGTYEQYF	TGTGCCAGCACCACCCGTAGACAGGGTACCTACGAGCAGTACTTC
.	.	TRBJ1-2	TRBV10-3	CAISALDSPSGYTF	TGTGCCATCAGTGCTTTGGACAGTCCCTCTGGCTACACCTTC
.	.	TRBJ1-3	TRBV18	CASSRGSGNTIYF	TGTGCCAGCTCACGAGGGTCGGGAAACACCATATATTTT